Below are 9 T cell receptor beta chains sequenced from a single sample in a study of CD8 T cells in ankylosing spondylitis. TCRdb reprocessed the 5' RACE reads with MiXCR, giving one entry per CDR3 protein. Of under 850,000 distinct CDR3 sequences listed, over 15% are singletons. Their antigens remain unidentified. Whole-study findings and limits: Several highly homologous variants formed a TCR beta motif that appeared characteristic of ankylosing spondylitis blood.

The sequencing sample was made of blood, either unsorted or a sorted T cell fraction (not recorded which). The receptors stem from a male donor with ankylosing spondylitis.

This clonotype was recorded a few times. The chain recombines TRBV9 with TRBJ2-1; 7 nucleotides line up with TRBD2. The trim removed 7 bases at V and 6 bases at J, leaving 4 bases unmatched. Germline V gene data show CDR1 as SGDLS and CDR2 as YYNGEE. The length of the CDR3 is 12 residues. Written as DNA, the CDR3 is TGTGCCAGCGCTCCGGGAGGCAATGAGCAGTTCTTC. It is translated as CASAPGGNEQFF.

Only a few counts were recorded for this clonotype. V gene TRBV20-1 combines with J gene TRBJ1-2; TRBD1 is a possible D gene (6 bases). Germline V lookup: CDR1 DFQATT, CDR2 SNEGSKA (reference sequence). CDR3 length equals 13 residues. Trimming pared 1 base from V and 7 bases from J, leaving 13 bases between. In nucleotides, the CDR3 is TGCAGTGCTAGAGGATCAGGGGAGTTTGGCTACACCTTC. Its translation is CSARGSGEFGYTF.

This clonotype was recorded a few times. The CDR3 nucleotides are TGTGCCAGCAGCTTGGGGGGGTTTACGGGACACGAAGACTCCTACGAGCAGTACTTC. Translating gives CASSLGGFTGHEDSYEQYF. This chain connects TRBV5-6 to TRBJ2-7, with TRBD1 as a possible D gene (6 bases). The CDR3 contains 19 residues. V dropped 0 bases and J dropped 0 bases, with 22 bases sitting between them. Germline assignment: CDR1 SGHDT and CDR2 YYEEEE.

The chain has TRBV29-1 and TRBJ2-7; 7 nucleotides match TRBD2. V lost 1 base, J lost 4 bases, and 7 bases stayed unmatched. The germline gives CDR1 SQVTM, CDR2 ANQGSEA. This CDR3 region has 14 residues. CDR3 in DNA: TGCAGCGTTGAAGGCGGGAGATTCGCGTACGAGCAGTACTTC. Its translation is CSVEGGRFAYEQYF.

In this sample, this clonotype turned up many times. The V and J genes are TRBV12-3 or TRBV12-4 and TRBJ2-3, with 11 bases aligning to TRBD2. Germline trimming cut 7 bases from V and 2 bases from J; bases unmatched to any gene: 5. The CDR3 contains 15 residues. The CDR3 sequence: CASISGLAVTDTQYF. The DNA of the CDR3 is TGTGCCAGCATCTCGGGACTAGCGGTCACAGATACGCAGTATTTT.

Only a few counts were recorded for this clonotype. The chain links TRBV2 to TRBJ1-1; 10 bases are shared with TRBD1. J was trimmed by 0 bases and V by 6 bases; bases with no gene match: 4. Germline V gives CDR1 SNHLY, CDR2 FYNNEI. This CDR3 has 15 residues. CDR3 coding DNA: TGTGCCAGCAGCCGACAGGGGGCTATGAACACTGAAGCTTTCTTT. Its protein product is CASSRQGAMNTEAFF. The entire variable domain, with the rest obtained from reference TRBV2 and TRBJ1-1, is as follows: EPEVTQTPSHQVTQMGQEVILRCVPISNHLYFYWYRQILGQKVEFLVSFYNNEISEKSEIFDDQFSVERPDGSNFTLKIRSTKLEDSAMYFCASSRQGAMNTEAFFGQGTRLTVV.

This clonotype was observed a handful of times. This chain links TRBV18 with TRBJ1-1, with D tentatively TRBD1 (6 bases). Germline CDR1 and CDR2: KGHSH and LQKENI. The CDR3 sequence is 15 residues long. Trimming took off 5 bases at V and 4 bases at J, with 17 bases between the two ends. CDR3 protein: CASSREGQGSTEAFF. The CDR3 nucleotides read TGTGCCAGCTCAAGGGAGGGGCAGGGGAGCACTGAAGCTTTCTTT.

CDR3 sequence (DNA): TGTGCCAGCTCACCGGCGGGCGTAACGGGCACAGATACGCAGTATTTT. Translation: CASSPAGVTGTDTQYF. The chain has TRBV18 and TRBJ2-3, with D possibly being TRBD2 (5 bases). V was trimmed by 3 bases and J by 1 base, leaving 14 bases between them. The germline CDR1 and CDR2 sequences are KGHSH and LQKENI. The CDR3 contains 16 residues.

The gene calls are TRBV20-1 and TRBJ2-5; 8 bases are shared with TRBD2. The trim removed 3 bases at V and 5 bases at J, leaving 8 bases unmatched. Germline CDR1 is DFQATT and CDR2 is SNEGSKA (reference sequence). The CDR3 sequence is 14 residues long. The CDR3 reads CSASLTSGGETQYF. The DNA of the CDR3 is TGCAGTGCTAGTTTAACTAGCGGAGGGGAGACCCAGTACTTC.